Following are 21 T cell receptor beta chains from one sample sequenced in a study. A single record per CDR3 protein comes from TCRdb applying MiXCR to the 5' RACE reads. The data hold approximately 29,000 distinct CDR3 sequences, with roughly 25% observed a single time. Sequencing input: naive CD4+ T cells sorted from a lymph node. Subset described: naive CD4+ T cells, CD4+CD45RA+CD25-. The source of these receptors is a female donor with breast cancer.

This clonotype occurred a few times. This chain links TRBV5-4 with TRBJ2-1; 8 nucleotides align to TRBD2. This CDR3 spans 15 amino acids. Germline V gene sequence: CDR1 SGHNT, CDR2 YYREEE (reference sequence). The junction had 8 bases not matched to a gene; V was cut back by 0 bases and J by 9 bases. CDR3 region: CASSLDQRGRSEQFF. CDR3 sequence (DNA): TGTGCCAGCAGCTTGGATCAGCGGGGGAGGAGTGAGCAGTTCTTC.

The chain uses TRBV12-3 or TRBV12-4 and TRBJ1-1, with D possibly being TRBD1 (5 bases). The CDR3 sequence is 12 residues long. Trimming cost V 6 bases and J 4 bases, with 9 bases left between them. CDR3 in amino acids: CASRAGSTEAFF. In nucleotides, the CDR3 is TGTGCCAGCAGGGCAGGGTCCACTGAAGCTTTCTTT.

This chain uses TRBV7-2 with TRBJ2-5; the D gene is possibly TRBD1 (6 bases). V lost 5 bases and J lost 9, with 16 bases in between. The CDR3 has 13 amino acids. Germline values: CDR1 SGHTA, CDR2 FQGNSA. The CDR3 here is CASSQWTAESQYF. CDR3 nucleotide sequence: TGTGCCAGCAGCCAATGGACAGCCGAATCCCAGTACTTC.

Within the sample, this clonotype is medium-sized. The J gene is TRBJ2-3, the V gene TRBV5-1, with a possible D match to TRBD1 (6 bases). The V end lost 7 bases, the J end lost 0 bases, and 12 bases lay between the germline ends. In germline, CDR1 is SGHRS, CDR2 YFSETQ. The CDR3 spans 14 residues. The CDR3 is CASGTQASTDTQYF. The CDR3 nucleotides are TGCGCCAGCGGGACACAAGCTAGCACAGATACGCAGTATTTT.

The chain is built from TRBV19 and TRBJ2-3, with D maybe TRBD2 (6 bases). Trimming left V 9 bases short and J 2 bases short, with 18 bases between. Germline lookup yields CDR1 LNHDA and CDR2 SQIVND (reference sequence). CDR3 length: 15 amino acids. CDR3 loop: CASARDSGYTDTQYF. The DNA for the CDR3 is TGTGCCAGCGCTCGGGACTCCGGGTACACAGATACGCAGTATTTT. Together with reference TRBV19 and TRBJ2-3, the CDR3 gives the full variable domain: DGGITQSPKYLFRKEGQNVTLSCEQNLNHDAMYWYRQDPGQGLRLIYYSQIVNDFQKGDIAEGYSVSREKKESFPLTVTSAQKNPTAFYLCASARDSGYTDTQYFGPGTRLTVL.

The chain carries TRBV20-1 and TRBJ2-5; possibly TRBD1 or TRBD2 for D (5 bases each). CDR1 is DFQATT and CDR2 is SNEGSKA in the germline V gene (reference sequence). The CDR3 is 13 amino acids. V dropped 2 bases and J dropped 4 bases, with 11 bases sitting between them. This CDR3 is CSARLSGRETQYF. The CDR3 DNA is TGCAGTGCTAGATTGTCAGGGAGAGAGACCCAGTACTTC.

This clonotype has more than one count but fewer than ten. The V and J genes are TRBV7-4 and TRBJ2-7; D gene uncertain. V was shortened by 5 bases and J by 0 bases, with 11 bases between the two germline ends. The CDR3 has 14 residues. The germline CDR1 and CDR2 sequences are SGHVT and SQSDAQ. Here the CDR3 reads CASSVRTASYEQYF. The CDR3 region has the DNA TGTGCCAGCAGCGTCCGGACGGCCTCCTACGAGCAGTACTTC.

The gene calls are TRBV29-1 and TRBJ1-2, with no clear D. Deletions cut 4 bases from V and 0 bases from J, with 3 bases between. The germline V gene encodes CDR1 SQVTM and CDR2 ANQGSEA. The CDR3 is made up of 11 amino acids. CDR3 amino acids: CSVVANYGYTF. For the CDR3, the DNA is TGCAGCGTTGTAGCTAACTATGGCTACACCTTC.

In its sample, this clonotype is medium-sized. J is TRBJ1-6 and V is TRBV4-3; D not resolved. There are 14 residues in the CDR3. The ends were cut back, 5 bases at V and 7 bases at J, with 12 bases in the middle. Germline V gene data show CDR1 as LGHNA and CDR2 as YSLEER. The CDR3 is CASSSRGANSPLHF. CDR3 DNA: TGCGCCAGCAGCTCCCGGGGAGCCAATTCACCCCTCCACTTT.

This clonotype has at least ten counts. The genes are TRBV6-1 and TRBJ2-1; 7 nucleotides agree with TRBD2. J lost 8 bases, V lost 6 bases, and 22 bases had no gene match. This CDR3 region has 18 residues. Germline V CDR1 and CDR2: MNHNS, SASEGT. CDR3 sequence (DNA): TGTGCCAGCAGATTTAAATGGGTAGACAAATGGGGGAGGGATGAGCAGTTCTTC. This gives the protein CASRFKWVDKWGRDEQFF.

The V and J genes are TRBV9 and TRBJ1-1; D might be TRBD1 (6 bases). The CDR3 is made up of 16 amino acids. Trimming removed 3 bases from V and 0 bases from J, with 15 bases in between. Germline-derived CDR1 and CDR2 are SGDLS and YYNGEE. CDR3 amino acids: CASSGPGTTMNTEAFF. Here the CDR3 DNA reads TGTGCCAGCAGCGGCCCCGGGACAACCATGAACACTGAAGCTTTCTTT.

This clonotype was seen many times. The chain's CDR3 is CSAKFSAPNTGELFF. The CDR3 bases are TGCAGTGCTAAGTTCTCTGCGCCGAACACCGGGGAGCTGTTTTTT. The chain couples TRBV20-1 to TRBJ2-2; D is undetermined. Germline assignment: CDR1 DFQATT and CDR2 SNEGSKA (reference sequence). This CDR3 region has 15 residues. Trimming took 4 bases from V and 0 from J, leaving 12 bases between them.

The chain has TRBV21-1 and TRBJ2-1; the D call of TRBD2 is as the table states it, not checked on the DNA. TRBV21-1 is assigned pseudogene status. The CDR3 contains 18 residues. The CDR3 loop is CASRDGTSGRISYNEQFF. In DNA, the CDR3 is TGTGCCAGCAGGGACGGGACTAGCGGGAGAATTTCCTACAATGAGCAGTTCTTC.

The chain couples TRBV9 to TRBJ2-3; a possible D gene is TRBD1 (6 bases). The CDR3 is 13 residues long. Germline lookup yields CDR1 SGDLS and CDR2 YYNGEE. V dropped 4 bases and J dropped 9 bases, with 15 bases sitting between them. In DNA, the CDR3 is TGTGCCAGCAGCCCGACGCTACAGGGCACGCAGTATTTT. Encoded protein: CASSPTLQGTQYF.

The table lists this clonotype with many counts. The V call is TRBV28, the J call TRBJ2-1; TRBD1 matches 8 bases. This CDR3 comprises 14 residues. The J segment lost 6 bases and the V segment lost 1 base, leaving 2 bases of the junction unmatched. CDR1 is MDHEN and CDR2 is SYDVKM in the germline V gene. The CDR3 bases are TGTGCCAGCAGTTTATTCACAGGGGGCAATGAGCAGTTCTTC. Its translation is CASSLFTGGNEQFF.

This sequence joins TRBV20-1 and TRBJ1-2; tentative D call: TRBD1 (6 bases). Germline loops: CDR1 DFQATT, CDR2 SNEGSKA (reference sequence). Trimming left V 8 bases short and J 4 bases short, with 14 bases between. The CDR3 contains 12 residues. CDR3 sequence (DNA): TGCAGTACCAGGACAGCCCCCTATGGCTACACCTTC. Translated: CSTRTAPYGYTF.

The gene calls are TRBV20-1 and TRBJ2-1; D may match TRBD1 or TRBD2 (5 bases each). Germline assignment: CDR1 DFQATT and CDR2 SNEGSKA (reference sequence). CDR3 length: 15 residues. V was cut by 2 bases and J by 6 bases, with 17 bases left in between. This CDR3 reads CSARKSGLRGNEQFF. The CDR3 DNA follows: TGCAGTGCTAGAAAGAGCGGCTTGAGGGGCAATGAGCAGTTCTTC.

The chain joins TRBV5-1 to TRBJ2-1; possible D gene TRBD1, 6 bases. V lost 0 bases to trimming and J lost 5 bases, with 12 bases between them. The CDR3 extends over 15 amino acids. Germline V gene data show CDR1 as SGHRS and CDR2 as YFSETQ. The CDR3 sequence is CASSLARTVNNEQFF. In nucleotides, the CDR3 is TGCGCCAGCAGCTTGGCCAGGACAGTAAACAATGAGCAGTTCTTC.

The rearrangement joins TRBV27 to TRBJ1-5; D remains unclear. The length of the CDR3 is 15 residues. Germline CDR1 MNHEY, CDR2 SMNVEV (reference sequence). The germline V and J ends were trimmed by 8 bases and 2 bases, with 16 bases remaining between them. CDR3 sequence (DNA): TGTGCCAGCTCCCTCGGAGGGTACGGCAATCAGCCCCAGCATTTT. Residues: CASSLGGYGNQPQHF.

In its sample, this clonotype is medium-sized. The V gene is TRBV20-1, the J gene TRBJ2-5; D may be TRBD2 (6 bases). Germline assignment: CDR1 DFQATT and CDR2 SNEGSKA (reference sequence). V shed 0 bases and J shed 5 bases, with 19 bases lying between them. This CDR3 is 16 amino acids long. CDR3 residues: CSARDRGEARRETQYF. CDR3 nucleotide sequence: TGCAGTGCTAGAGATCGCGGGGAAGCTCGGAGGGAGACCCAGTACTTC.

In its sample, this clonotype is medium-sized. The chain is built from TRBV5-1 and TRBJ2-4; D remains ambiguous. V was pared by 0 bases and J by 4 bases, with 11 bases between. Germline V gene lookup returns CDR1 SGHRS and CDR2 YFSETQ. This CDR3 is 15 amino acids long. The CDR3 loop reads CASSLDAGLKNIQYF. The CDR3 coding sequence is TGCGCCAGCAGCTTGGACGCCGGGCTTAAAAACATTCAGTACTTC.